The clone carrying this T cell receptor (beta chain) was counted between two and nine times. Its antigen is as yet unknown. These data come from a study of beta chain features in type 1 diabetes. Heparinised blood was drawn once per donor, averaging roughly 120 mL. Reverse transcribing all isolated RNA meant expressed TCRB transcripts were sequenced. Naive, central memory and regulatory T cell samples came to a mean of roughly 4 million reads. The table came from immunoSEQ multiplex PCR; TCRdb's copy has only in-frame clones and leaves some out. This repertoire shows around 280,000 clones, about 15% found once; its top ten account for roughly 0.015%. Study-level points and caveats: Type 1 diabetes patients had fewer VDJ junction insertions and more deletions. Moderate but significant shortening of TCRB CDR3s was recorded in all four CD4+ subsets from Type 1 diabetes patients. Whether HLA type influences TCRB rearrangement remained unresolved here.

The receptor was isolated from a man aged 18 to 30 with type 1 diabetes. The specimen was naive CD4+ T cells from blood.

The CDR3 DNA is TGCGCCAGCAGCCGAAAACTAGACTTCAGCTCCTACAATGAGCAGTTCTTC. Its translation is CASSRKLDFSSYNEQFF. The J gene is TRBJ2-1, the V gene TRBV4-3; D might be TRBD2 (5 bases). The CDR3 covers 17 residues. Trimming cost V 4 bases and J 0 bases, with 16 bases left between them. Germline CDR1 LGHNA, CDR2 YSLEER.